The TCR beta chain described here comes from a study of blood T cell repertoires in COVID-19. In the study overall: Some COVID-19 samples were acute and others convalescent; all came from the United States, Italy and Spain. Nucleic acid was either cDNA or gDNA, and it came from T cells, B-cell-depleted T cells, or PBMCs.

As originally analysed: The assay estimated nucleated cells by amplifying reference gene primers. Assay used: immunoSEQ multiplex PCR; TCRdb lists only in-frame clones, some missing. The DNA was the basis for D and trimming; V, J and clone size are from that table. This repertoire shows some 670,000 clones, 85% to 90% found once; its top ten account for roughly 0.25%. CDR3 length: 21 residues. V lost 3 bases, J lost 0 bases, and 18 bases stayed unmatched. Per germline, CDR1 SGDLS and CDR2 YYNGEE. The source is a woman aged 18-29 years with acute or convalescent COVID-19. Sequenced sample: peripheral blood. The V call is TRBV9, the J call TRBJ1-3; 10 nucleotides align to TRBD1. The CDR3 sequence is CASSGRQGAKGPGPSGNTIYF. The CDR3 nucleotides read TGTGCCAGCAGCGGAAGACAGGGGGCGAAGGGCCCCGGTCCCTCTGGAAACACCATATATTTT.